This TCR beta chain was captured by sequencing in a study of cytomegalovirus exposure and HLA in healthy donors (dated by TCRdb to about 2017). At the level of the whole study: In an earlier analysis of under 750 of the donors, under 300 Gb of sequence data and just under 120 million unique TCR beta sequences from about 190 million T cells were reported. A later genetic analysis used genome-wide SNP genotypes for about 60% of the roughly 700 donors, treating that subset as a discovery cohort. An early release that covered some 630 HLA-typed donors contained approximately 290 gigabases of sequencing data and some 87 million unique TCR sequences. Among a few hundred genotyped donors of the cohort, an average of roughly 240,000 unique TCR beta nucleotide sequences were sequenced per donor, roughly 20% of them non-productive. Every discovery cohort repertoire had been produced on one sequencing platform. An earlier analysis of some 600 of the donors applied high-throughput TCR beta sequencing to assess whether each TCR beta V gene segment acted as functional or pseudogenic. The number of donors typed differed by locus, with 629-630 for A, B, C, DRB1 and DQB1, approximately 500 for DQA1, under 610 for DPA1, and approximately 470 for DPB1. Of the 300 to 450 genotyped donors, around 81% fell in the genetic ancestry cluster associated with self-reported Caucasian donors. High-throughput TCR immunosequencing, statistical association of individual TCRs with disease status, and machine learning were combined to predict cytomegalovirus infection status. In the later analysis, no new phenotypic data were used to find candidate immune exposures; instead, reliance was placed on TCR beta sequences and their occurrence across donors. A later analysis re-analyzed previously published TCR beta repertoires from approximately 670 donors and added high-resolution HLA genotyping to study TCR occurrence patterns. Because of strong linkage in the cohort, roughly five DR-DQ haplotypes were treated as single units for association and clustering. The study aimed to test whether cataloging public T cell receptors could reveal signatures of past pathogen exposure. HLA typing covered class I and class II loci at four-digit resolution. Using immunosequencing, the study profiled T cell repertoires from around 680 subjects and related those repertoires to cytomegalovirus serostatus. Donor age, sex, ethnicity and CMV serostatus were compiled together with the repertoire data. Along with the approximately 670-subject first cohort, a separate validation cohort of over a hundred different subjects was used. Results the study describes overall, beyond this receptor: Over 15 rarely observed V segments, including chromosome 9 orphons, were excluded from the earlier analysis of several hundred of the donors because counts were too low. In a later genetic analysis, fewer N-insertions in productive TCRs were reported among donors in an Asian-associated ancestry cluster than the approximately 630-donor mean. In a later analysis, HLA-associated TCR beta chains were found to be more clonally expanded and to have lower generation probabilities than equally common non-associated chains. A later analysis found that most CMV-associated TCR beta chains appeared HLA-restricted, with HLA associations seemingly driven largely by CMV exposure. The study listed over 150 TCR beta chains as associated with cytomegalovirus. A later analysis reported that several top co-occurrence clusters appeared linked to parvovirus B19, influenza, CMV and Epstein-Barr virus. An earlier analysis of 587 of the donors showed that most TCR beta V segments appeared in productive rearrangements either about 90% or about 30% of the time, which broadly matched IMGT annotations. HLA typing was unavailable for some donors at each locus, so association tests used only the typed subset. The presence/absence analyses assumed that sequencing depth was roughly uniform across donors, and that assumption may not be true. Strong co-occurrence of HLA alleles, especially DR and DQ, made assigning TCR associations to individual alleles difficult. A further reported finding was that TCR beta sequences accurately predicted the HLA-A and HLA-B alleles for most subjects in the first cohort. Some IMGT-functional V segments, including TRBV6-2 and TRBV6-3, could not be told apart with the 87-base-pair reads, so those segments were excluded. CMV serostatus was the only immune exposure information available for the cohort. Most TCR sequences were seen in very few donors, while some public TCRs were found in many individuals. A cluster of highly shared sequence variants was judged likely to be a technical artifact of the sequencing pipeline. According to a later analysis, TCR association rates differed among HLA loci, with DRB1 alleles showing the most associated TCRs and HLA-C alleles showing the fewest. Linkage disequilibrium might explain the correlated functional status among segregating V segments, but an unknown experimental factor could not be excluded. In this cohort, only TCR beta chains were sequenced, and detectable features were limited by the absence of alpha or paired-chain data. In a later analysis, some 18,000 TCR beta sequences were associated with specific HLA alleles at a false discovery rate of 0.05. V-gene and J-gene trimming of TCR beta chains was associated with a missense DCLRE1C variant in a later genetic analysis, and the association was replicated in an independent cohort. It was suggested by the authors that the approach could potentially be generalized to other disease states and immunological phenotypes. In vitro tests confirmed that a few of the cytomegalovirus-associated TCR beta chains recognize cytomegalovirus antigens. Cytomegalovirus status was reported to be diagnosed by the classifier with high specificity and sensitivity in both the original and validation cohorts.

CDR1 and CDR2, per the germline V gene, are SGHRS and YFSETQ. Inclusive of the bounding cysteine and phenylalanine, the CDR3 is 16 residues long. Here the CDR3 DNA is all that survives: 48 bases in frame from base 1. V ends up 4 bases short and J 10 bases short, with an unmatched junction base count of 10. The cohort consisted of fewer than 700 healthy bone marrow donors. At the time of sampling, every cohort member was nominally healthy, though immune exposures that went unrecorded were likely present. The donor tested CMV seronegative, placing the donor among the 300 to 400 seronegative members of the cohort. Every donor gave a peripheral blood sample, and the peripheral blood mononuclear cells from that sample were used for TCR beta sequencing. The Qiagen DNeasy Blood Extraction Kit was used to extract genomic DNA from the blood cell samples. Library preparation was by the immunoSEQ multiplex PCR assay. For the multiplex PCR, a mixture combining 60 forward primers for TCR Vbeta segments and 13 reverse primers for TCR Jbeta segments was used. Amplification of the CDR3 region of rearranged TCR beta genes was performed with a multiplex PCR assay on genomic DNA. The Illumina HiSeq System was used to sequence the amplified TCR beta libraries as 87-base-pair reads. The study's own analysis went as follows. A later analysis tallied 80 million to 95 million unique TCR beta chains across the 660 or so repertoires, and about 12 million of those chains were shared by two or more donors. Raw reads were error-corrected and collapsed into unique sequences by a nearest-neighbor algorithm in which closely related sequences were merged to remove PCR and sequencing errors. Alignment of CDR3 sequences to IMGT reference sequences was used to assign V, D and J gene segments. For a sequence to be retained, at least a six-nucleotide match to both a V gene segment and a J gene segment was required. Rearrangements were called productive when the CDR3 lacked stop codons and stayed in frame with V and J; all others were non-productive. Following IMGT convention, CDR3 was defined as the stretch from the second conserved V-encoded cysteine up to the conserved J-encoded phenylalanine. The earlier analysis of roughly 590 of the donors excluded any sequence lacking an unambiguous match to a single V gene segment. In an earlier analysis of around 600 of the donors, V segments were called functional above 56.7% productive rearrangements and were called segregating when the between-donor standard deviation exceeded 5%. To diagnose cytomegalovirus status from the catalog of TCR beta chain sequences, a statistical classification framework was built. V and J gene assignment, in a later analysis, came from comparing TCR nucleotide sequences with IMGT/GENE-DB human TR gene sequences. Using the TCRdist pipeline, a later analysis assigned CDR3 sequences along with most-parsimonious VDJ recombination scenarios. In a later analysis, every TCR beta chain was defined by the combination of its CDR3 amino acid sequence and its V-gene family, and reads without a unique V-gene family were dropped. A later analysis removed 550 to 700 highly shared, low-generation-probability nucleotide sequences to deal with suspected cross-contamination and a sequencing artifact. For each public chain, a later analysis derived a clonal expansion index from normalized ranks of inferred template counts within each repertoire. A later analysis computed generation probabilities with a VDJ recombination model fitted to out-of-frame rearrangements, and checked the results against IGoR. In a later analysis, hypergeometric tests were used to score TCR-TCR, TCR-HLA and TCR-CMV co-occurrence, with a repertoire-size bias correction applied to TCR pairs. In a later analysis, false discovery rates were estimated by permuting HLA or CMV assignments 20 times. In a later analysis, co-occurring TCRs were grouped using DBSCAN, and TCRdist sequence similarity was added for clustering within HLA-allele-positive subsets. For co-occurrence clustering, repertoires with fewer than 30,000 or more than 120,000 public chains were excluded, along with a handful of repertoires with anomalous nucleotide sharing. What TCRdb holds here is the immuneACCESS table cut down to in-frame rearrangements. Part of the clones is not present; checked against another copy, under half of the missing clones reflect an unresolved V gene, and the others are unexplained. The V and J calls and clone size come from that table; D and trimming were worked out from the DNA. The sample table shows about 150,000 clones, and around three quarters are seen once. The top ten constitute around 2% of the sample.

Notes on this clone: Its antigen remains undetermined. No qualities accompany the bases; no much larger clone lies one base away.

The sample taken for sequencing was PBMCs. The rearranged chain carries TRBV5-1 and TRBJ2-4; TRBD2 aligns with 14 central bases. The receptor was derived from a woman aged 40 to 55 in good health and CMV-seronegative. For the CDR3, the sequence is CASSTGTSGGGPIQYF. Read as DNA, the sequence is TGCGCCAGCAGCACCGGGACTAGCGGGGGTGGCCCTATTCAGTACTTC. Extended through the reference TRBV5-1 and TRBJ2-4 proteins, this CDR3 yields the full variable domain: KAGVTQTPRYLIKTRGQQVTLSCSPISGHRSVSWYQQTPGQGLQFLFEYFSETQRNKGNFPGRFSGRQFSNSRSEMNVSTLELGDSALYLCASSTGTSGGGPIQYFGAGTRLSVL.